Listed here is a single T cell receptor (beta chain). Its binding antigen is unknown. Base qualities are not at hand, and no much larger clone is one base apart. Naive CD4 T cells, defined as CD45RO-negative and CD62L-positive, were isolated from PBMCs by fluorescence-activated cell sorting. Each donor gave approximately 47 ml of fresh peripheral blood, from which PBMCs were isolated by Ficoll density centrifugation. All samples were sorted on a FACSAria III instrument and reached purity above 85%. The QIAGEN blood and tissue kit was used to extract genomic DNA from sorted cells, and the DNA was quantified on a NanoDrop 1000. Deep sequencing and quantification of TCR alpha and beta chains were performed on the immunoSEQ platform by multiplex PCR of genomic DNA. The paper's processing steps were these. Annotation of the TCR sequences relied on IMGT gene and region definitions. Out-of-frame rearrangements were used as a proxy for the preselection repertoire and compared with in-frame clonotypes. The iCHAO1 estimator supplied with the immunoSEQ platform was used to estimate repertoire size. A Gini index based on the Lorenz curve was applied to in-frame amino acid clonotypes to measure clonal inequality. The intersect function of the R package tcR was used to count shared clonotypes, and the Jaccard index was used to score similarity. V, J and V-J usage frequencies went into a principal component analysis run with the R prcomp function, with no normalization applied. Sourced from immuneACCESS, this table was stored by TCRdb with only in-frame sequences that have V and J called. A share of the clones is absent; for the studies checked, an unresolved V gene accounts for under half, and the remainder has no known explanation. The V and J calls and clone size come from that table; D and trimming were worked out from the DNA. This sample gives 55,000 to 65,000 clones in total; around 94% of them show up just once. In total, the top ten clones hold about 20% of the sample.

This sample is drawn from a study of human versus mouse CDR3 diversity and MHC coevolution (dated by TCRdb to about 2017). Regarding the study in general: According to reports, the immunoSEQ assay detects one in 200,000 T cells and minimizes multiplex PCR amplification bias. The human cohort comprised three healthy volunteer blood donors, one aged 30 to 40, one aged 40 to 50 and one aged 60 to 70 at collection. Human naive CD4 T cell repertoires were used as a reference for TCR selection on multiple MHC II alleles and were compared with human-TCR-locus transgenic mice carrying single MHC II. Across mouse and human samples, each sample had between about 0.6 x 10^7 and 1.6 x 10^7 valid reads. On the study overall, not on this receptor specifically: Because human T cells were selected on six MHC II alleles, repertoire diversity was not considered directly comparable between humans and mice. The lowest clonal inequality scores among all compared groups were observed in most of the three human donors. On average, humans had more CDR3 deletions and insertions than mice, indicating greater exonuclease and TdT activity. According to iCHAO1 estimates, humans had the largest TCR beta repertoire, 1.5 million to 2 million clonotypes, which was attributed likely to selection by multiple MHC II molecules.

Its CDR3 holds 14 amino acids, cysteine through phenylalanine. The sequence is cut down to CDR3 DNA, 42 bases in frame from base 1. From the germline V gene, CDR1 is SGHRS and CDR2 is YFSETQ. From V the trimming removes 1 base and from J it removes 7 bases, while the gene matches leave 4 bases of the junction unaccounted for. The chain is encoded by TRBV5-1 joined to TRBJ1-4, and 7 junctional nucleotides match TRBD1. The specimen was naive CD4+ T cells from blood. The sample's cell subset or site label is to be understood as: CD45RO-negative CD62L-positive naive CD4 T cells. This TCR came from a person in their sixties or seventies in good health. The DNA sequence reads TGCGCCAGCAGCTTGAGGACAGGTGGTGAAAAACTGTTTTTT. The encoded protein is CASSLRTGGEKLFF.